The rows below give T cell receptor beta chains drawn from one sample of a study of T cell changes during pregnancy in multiple sclerosis. Only in-frame clones appear in the TCRdb table, and some are missing; sequencing was by immunoSEQ multiplex PCR. The table lists 40,000 to 55,000 clones, approximately 91% of them singletons. Sequenced material: CD4+ T cells from peripheral blood mononuclear cells, taken after pregnancy. The origin of the receptors is a female donor in good health, enrolled as a control in a pregnancy study. CDR3s include the opening cysteine and the closing phenylalanine or tryptophan. A D gene is named only where the DNA matches it firmly. Not all rows give a size; the values are once, few, many and, for expanded clones, a class.

j_call	clone_size	d_call	v_call	cdr3_aa	cdr3_nt
TRBJ2-5	-	-	TRBV25-1	CASSENPGLTQYF	TGTGCCAGCAGTGAAAACCCAGGTTTGACCCAGTACTTC
TRBJ1-2	-	-	TRBV11-1	CASRHVGGTGYTF	TGTGCCAGCAGACACGTTGGCGGGACTGGCTACACCTTC
TRBJ2-5	-	-	TRBV2	CASNRRSSQETQYF	TGTGCCAGCAACCGAAGGAGTTCCCAAGAGACCCAGTACTTC
TRBJ2-5	-	-	TRBV9	CASSVAVRGSQETQYF	TGTGCCAGCAGCGTAGCGGTCAGGGGAAGCCAAGAGACCCAGTACTTC
TRBJ2-5	once	TRBD2	TRBV11-2	CASSLNPGGETQYF	TGTGCCAGCAGCTTAAATCCGGGGGGAGAGACCCAGTACTTC
TRBJ2-5	-	TRBD2	TRBV6-6	CASSRQTSGGSGTQYF	TGTGCCAGCAGTCGCCAGACTAGCGGGGGTTCAGGGACCCAGTACTTC
TRBJ2-1	-	TRBD2	TRBV2	CASTPGLAGDNEQFF	TGTGCCAGCACCCCGGGACTAGCGGGCGACAATGAGCAGTTCTTC
TRBJ1-4	-	TRBD1	TRBV4-2	CASSQATDRVYEKLFF	TGTGCCAGCAGCCAGGCTACCGACAGGGTTTATGAAAAACTGTTTTTT
TRBJ1-2	-	-	TRBV2	CASYGGRNSRGYTF	TGTGCCAGCTATGGTGGTCGTAACTCGAGAGGCTACACCTTC
TRBJ1-2	-	-	TRBV28	CASSLVWKGRNYGYTF	TGTGCCAGCAGTTTAGTCTGGAAAGGGAGGAACTATGGCTACACCTTC
TRBJ2-5	-	-	TRBV5-6	CASSLGRRTQYF	TGTGCCAGCAGCTTGGGTCGGAGAACCCAGTACTTC
TRBJ1-1	-	-	TRBV30	CAWSVGHLNTEAFF	TGTGCCTGGAGTGTAGGACACTTGAACACTGAAGCTTTCTTT
TRBJ2-4	-	TRBD1	TRBV28	CATGQGLTKNIQYF	TGTGCCACAGGACAGGGGTTAACCAAAAACATTCAGTACTTC
TRBJ2-7	-	-	TRBV11-2	CASSSIVSYEQYF	TGTGCCAGCAGCTCTATCGTATCCTACGAGCAGTACTTC
TRBJ2-1	-	-	TRBV19	CASSQYNEQFF	TGTGCCAGTAGTCAGTACAATGAGCAGTTCTTC
TRBJ1-2	-	-	TRBV7-9	CASSLLAGMGGYTF	TGTGCCAGCAGCTTATTGGCAGGGATGGGTGGCTACACCTTC
TRBJ2-7	once	TRBD1	TRBV15	CATSIRTGPYEQYF	TGTGCCACCAGCATCAGGACAGGGCCCTACGAGCAGTACTTC
TRBJ2-7	-	-	TRBV7-6	CASSFTRSNEQYF	TGTGCCAGCAGCTTTACTAGAAGCAACGAGCAGTACTTC
TRBJ1-2	-	-	TRBV11-2	CASSSSGGRAYGYTF	TGTGCCAGCAGCTCAAGCGGGGGCAGGGCCTATGGCTACACCTTC
TRBJ1-3	-	TRBD1	TRBV7-2	CASSSGQGNSGNTIYF	TGTGCCAGCAGCTCGGGACAGGGGAACTCTGGAAACACCATATATTTT
TRBJ2-7	-	-	TRBV6-1	CASSATRFAYF	TGTGCCAGCAGTGCTACGAGGTTCGCTTACTTC
TRBJ2-5	once	-	TRBV5-1	CASSLPSGAQYF	TGCGCCAGCAGCTTACCATCAGGGGCCCAGTACTTC
TRBJ2-1	-	-	TRBV15	CATSRLNEQFF	TGTGCCACCAGCCGACTCAATGAGCAGTTCTTC
TRBJ1-6	-	TRBD1	TRBV7-6	CASSLGQGAPGSPLHF	TGTGCCAGCAGCTTGGGACAGGGGGCGCCGGGATCACCCCTCCACTTT
TRBJ1-2	-	-	TRBV7-9	CASSLDQGPGYTF	TGTGCCAGCAGCTTAGATCAGGGCCCAGGCTACACCTTC
TRBJ1-2	-	-	TRBV19	CASSITGLIGYTF	TGTGCCAGTAGTATTACAGGGTTAATCGGCTACACCTTC
TRBJ2-7	-	-	TRBV7-3	CASSLTPGVEQYF	TGTGCCAGCAGCTTAACTCCAGGGGTCGAGCAGTACTTC
TRBJ1-2	-	-	TRBV4-1	CASSQVGGRYGYTF	TGCGCCAGCAGCCAAGTTGGAGGCCGGTATGGCTACACCTTC
TRBJ2-1	-	TRBD2	TRBV5-6	CASSLVSGGADEQFF	TGTGCCAGCAGCTTGGTAAGCGGGGGGGCAGATGAGCAGTTCTTC
TRBJ1-5	-	-	TRBV4-2	CASSQAGAGGLSNQPQHF	TGTGCCAGCAGCCAGGCGGGGGCCGGGGGCCTTAGCAATCAGCCCCAGCATTTT
TRBJ2-5	-	-	TRBV29-1	CSVGRGAGEAQETQYF	TGCAGCGTCGGACGGGGGGCAGGGGAGGCCCAAGAGACCCAGTACTTC
TRBJ1-1	-	-	TRBV2	CASSATGLNTEAFF	TGTGCCAGCAGCGCGACAGGCCTGAACACTGAAGCTTTCTTT
TRBJ2-6	-	TRBD2	TRBV5-4	CASSSSAGGLGGANVLTF	TGTGCCAGCAGCTCCTCAGCGGGAGGGCTGGGGGGGGCCAACGTCCTGACTTTC
TRBJ1-2	once	-	TRBV15	CATSRAPTQHGLPGSHGYTF	TGTGCCACCAGCAGAGCCCCAACTCAACATGGACTGCCGGGTTCTCATGGCTACACCTTC
TRBJ2-1	-	TRBD2	TRBV5-1	CASRASGILGNEQFF	TGCGCCAGCAGAGCTAGCGGGATTTTAGGAAATGAGCAGTTCTTC
TRBJ1-1	-	-	TRBV28	CASRPGLNTEAFF	TGTGCCAGCAGGCCGGGGTTGAACACTGAAGCTTTCTTT
TRBJ2-2	-	-	TRBV19	CASSHNRVTGELFF	TGTGCCAGTAGTCACAACAGGGTTACCGGGGAGCTGTTTTTT
TRBJ2-2	-	TRBD1	TRBV27	CASTNDRDGPGELFF	TGTGCCAGCACCAACGACAGGGATGGTCCCGGGGAGCTGTTTTTT
TRBJ2-2	once	TRBD2	TRBV9	CASSPISRGGNTGELFF	TGTGCCAGCAGCCCGATCTCGCGGGGGGGTAACACCGGGGAGCTGTTTTTT